This T cell receptor beta chain was obtained from a study of shared clonotypes between healthy human individuals. Broader study findings: Non-shared clonotypes showed lower generation probabilities than clonotypes common to all four donors. Among a few donors, approximately 5.4% of naive CD4 clonotypes were found in common. The sole specimen, blood, was sampled, and tissue repertoires likely differ.

Per germline, CDR1 SEHNR and CDR2 FQNEAQ (reference sequence). CDR3 length: 13 residues. Deletions cut 5 bases from V and 3 bases from J, with 8 bases between. This clone appeared once. Its antigen is as yet unknown. Assay used: immunoSEQ multiplex PCR; TCRdb lists only in-frame clones, some missing. The sample carries around 2.1 million clones, approximately 95% recorded once. The clonotype comes from a man between 18 and 29 years old in good health. V is TRBV7-9 and J is TRBJ1-5; D remains unclear. The material sequenced was naive CD4+ T cells sorted from blood. Regarding subset: CD45RA+ positively selected. CDR3 sequence: CASSLEHNQPQHF. The CDR3 region has the DNA TGTGCCAGCAGCCTCGAACACAATCAGCCCCAGCATTTT.